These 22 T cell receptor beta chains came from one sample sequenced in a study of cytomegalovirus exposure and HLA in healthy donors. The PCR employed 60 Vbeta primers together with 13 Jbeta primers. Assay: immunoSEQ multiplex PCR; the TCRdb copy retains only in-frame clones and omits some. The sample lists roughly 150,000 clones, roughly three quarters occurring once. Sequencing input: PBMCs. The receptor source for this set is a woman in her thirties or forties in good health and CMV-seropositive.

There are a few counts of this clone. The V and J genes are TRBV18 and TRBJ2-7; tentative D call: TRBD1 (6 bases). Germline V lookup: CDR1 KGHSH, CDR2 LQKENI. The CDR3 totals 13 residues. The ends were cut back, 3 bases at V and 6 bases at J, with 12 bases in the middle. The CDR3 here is CASSPAQGFEQYF. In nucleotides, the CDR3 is TGTGCCAGCTCACCGGCCCAGGGGTTCGAGCAGTACTTC.

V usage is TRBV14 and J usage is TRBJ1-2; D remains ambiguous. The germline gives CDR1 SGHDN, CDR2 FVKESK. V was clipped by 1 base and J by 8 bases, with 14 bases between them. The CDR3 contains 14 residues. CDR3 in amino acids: CASSQVGEVGGYTF. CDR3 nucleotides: TGTGCCAGCAGCCAAGTGGGAGAAGTCGGCGGCTACACCTTC.

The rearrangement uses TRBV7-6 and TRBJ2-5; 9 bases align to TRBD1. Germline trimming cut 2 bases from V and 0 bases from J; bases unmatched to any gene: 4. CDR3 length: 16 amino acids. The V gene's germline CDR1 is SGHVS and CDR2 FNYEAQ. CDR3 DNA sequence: TGTGCCAGCAGCTTATTTGGACAGGGGTACCAAGAGACCCAGTACTTC. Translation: CASSLFGQGYQETQYF.

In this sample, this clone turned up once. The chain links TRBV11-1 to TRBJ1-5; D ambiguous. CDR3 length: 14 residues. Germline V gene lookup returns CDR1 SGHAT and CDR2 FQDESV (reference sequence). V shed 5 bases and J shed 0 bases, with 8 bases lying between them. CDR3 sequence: CASSGGDSNQPQHF. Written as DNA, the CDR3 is TGTGCCAGCAGCGGAGGAGATAGCAATCAGCCCCAGCATTTT.

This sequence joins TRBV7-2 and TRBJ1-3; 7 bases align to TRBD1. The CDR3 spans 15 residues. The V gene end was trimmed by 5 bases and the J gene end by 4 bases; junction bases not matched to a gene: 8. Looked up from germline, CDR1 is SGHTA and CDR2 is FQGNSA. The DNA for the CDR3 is TGTGCCAGCAGCGTAGGACAGGTGATCGGAAACACCATATATTTT. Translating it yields CASSVGQVIGNTIYF.

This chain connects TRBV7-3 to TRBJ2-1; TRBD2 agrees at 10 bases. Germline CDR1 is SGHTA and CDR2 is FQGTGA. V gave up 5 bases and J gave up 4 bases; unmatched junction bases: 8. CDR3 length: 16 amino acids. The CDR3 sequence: CASSPMVAGGYNEQFF. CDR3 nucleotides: TGTGCCAGCAGCCCCATGGTAGCGGGGGGTTACAATGAGCAGTTCTTC.

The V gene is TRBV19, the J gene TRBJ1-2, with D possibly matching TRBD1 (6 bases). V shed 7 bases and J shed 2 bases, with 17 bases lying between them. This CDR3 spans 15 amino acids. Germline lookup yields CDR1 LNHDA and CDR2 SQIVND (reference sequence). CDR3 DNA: TGTGCCAGTAACGGAGTGAGACAGGCGAACTATGGCTACACCTTC. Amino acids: CASNGVRQANYGYTF.

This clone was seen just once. CDR3 DNA sequence: TGCGCCAGCAGCTCCAGGGGGCGATCCTCTCTCTCTGGCTACACCTTC. This gives the protein CASSSRGRSSLSGYTF. The chain combines TRBV5-1 with TRBJ1-2; 8 bases are a match to TRBD1. V shed 3 bases and J 7 bases; nucleotides not matched to a gene: 14. CDR1 and CDR2 from the germline V gene are SGHRS and YFSETQ. The CDR3 runs 16 residues.

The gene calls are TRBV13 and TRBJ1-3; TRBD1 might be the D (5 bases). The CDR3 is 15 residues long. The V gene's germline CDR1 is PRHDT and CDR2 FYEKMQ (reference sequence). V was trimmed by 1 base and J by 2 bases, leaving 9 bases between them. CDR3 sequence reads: CASSLDGGPGNTIYF. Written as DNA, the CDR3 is TGTGCCAGCAGCTTAGACGGGGGACCTGGAAACACCATATATTTT.

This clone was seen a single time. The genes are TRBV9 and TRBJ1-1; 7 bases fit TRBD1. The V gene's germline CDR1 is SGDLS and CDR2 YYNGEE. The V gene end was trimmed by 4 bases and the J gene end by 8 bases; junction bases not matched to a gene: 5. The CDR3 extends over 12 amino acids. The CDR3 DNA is TGTGCCAGCAGCCGGGACAGCTTAGAAGCTTTCTTT. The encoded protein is CASSRDSLEAFF.

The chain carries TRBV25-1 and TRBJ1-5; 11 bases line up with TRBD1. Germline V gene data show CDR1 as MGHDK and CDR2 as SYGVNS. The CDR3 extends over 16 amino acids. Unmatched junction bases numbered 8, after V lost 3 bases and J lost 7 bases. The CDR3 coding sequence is TGTGCCAGCAGTGATCCGGGACAGGGGGACGGGCAGCCCCAGCATTTT. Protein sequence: CASSDPGQGDGQPQHF.

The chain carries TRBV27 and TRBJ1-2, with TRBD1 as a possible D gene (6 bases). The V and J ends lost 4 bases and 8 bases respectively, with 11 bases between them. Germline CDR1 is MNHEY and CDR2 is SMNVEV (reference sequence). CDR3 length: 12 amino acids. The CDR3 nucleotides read TGTGCCAGCAGTTCCGGGACAAGCGGCTACACCTTC. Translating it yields CASSSGTSGYTF.

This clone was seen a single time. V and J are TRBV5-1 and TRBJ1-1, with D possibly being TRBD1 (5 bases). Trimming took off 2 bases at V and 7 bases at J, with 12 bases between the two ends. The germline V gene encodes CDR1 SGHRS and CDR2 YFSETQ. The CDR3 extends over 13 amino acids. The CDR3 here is CASSFGSGREAFF. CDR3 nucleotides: TGCGCCAGCAGCTTTGGATCAGGGCGTGAAGCTTTCTTT.

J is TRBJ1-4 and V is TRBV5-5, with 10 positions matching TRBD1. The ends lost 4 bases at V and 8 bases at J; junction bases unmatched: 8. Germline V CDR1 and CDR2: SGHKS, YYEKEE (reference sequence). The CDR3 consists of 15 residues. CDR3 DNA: TGTGCCAGCAGCCCCCCGGGACAGGGGTGGGAAAAACTGTTTTTT. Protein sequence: CASSPPGQGWEKLFF.

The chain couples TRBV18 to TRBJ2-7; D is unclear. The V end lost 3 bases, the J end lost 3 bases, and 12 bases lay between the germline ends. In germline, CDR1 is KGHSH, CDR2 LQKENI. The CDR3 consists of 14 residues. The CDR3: CASSPDTLNYEQYF. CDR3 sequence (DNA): TGTGCCAGCTCACCCGATACCCTAAACTACGAGCAGTACTTC.

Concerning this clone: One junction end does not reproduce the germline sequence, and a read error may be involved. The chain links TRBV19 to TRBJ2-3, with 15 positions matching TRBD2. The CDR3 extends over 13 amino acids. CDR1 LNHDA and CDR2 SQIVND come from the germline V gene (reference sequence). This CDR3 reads CASTPGLAGGQVF. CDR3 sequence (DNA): TGTGCCAGTACCCCGGGACTAGCGGGGGGCCAGGTTTTT.

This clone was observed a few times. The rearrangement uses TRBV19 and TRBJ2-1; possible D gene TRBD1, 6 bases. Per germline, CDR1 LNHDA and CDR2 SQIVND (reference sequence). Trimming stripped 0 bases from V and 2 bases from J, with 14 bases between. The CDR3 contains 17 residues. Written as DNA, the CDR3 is TGTGCCAGTAGTATAGATCTATGGACAGTCCCCTACAATGAGCAGTTCTTC. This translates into CASSIDLWTVPYNEQFF.

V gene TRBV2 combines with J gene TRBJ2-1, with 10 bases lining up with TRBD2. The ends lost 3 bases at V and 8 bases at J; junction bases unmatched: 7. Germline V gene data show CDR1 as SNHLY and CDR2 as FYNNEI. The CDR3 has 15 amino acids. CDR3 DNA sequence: TGTGCCAGCAGTGAGAGAGCGGGGGGGCCTTATGAGCAGTTCTTC. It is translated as CASSERAGGPYEQFF. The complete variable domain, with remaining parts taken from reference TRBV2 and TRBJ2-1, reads EPEVTQTPSHQVTQMGQEVILRCVPISNHLYFYWYRQILGQKVEFLVSFYNNEISEKSEIFDDQFSVERPDGSNFTLKIRSTKLEDSAMYFCASSERAGGPYEQFFGPGTRLTVL.

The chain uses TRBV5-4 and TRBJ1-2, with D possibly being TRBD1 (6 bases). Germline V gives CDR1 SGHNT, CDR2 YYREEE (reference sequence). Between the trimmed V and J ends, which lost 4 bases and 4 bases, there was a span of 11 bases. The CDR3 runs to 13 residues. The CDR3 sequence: CASSADSSYGYTF. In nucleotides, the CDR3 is TGTGCCAGCAGCGCGGACAGTAGCTATGGCTACACCTTC.

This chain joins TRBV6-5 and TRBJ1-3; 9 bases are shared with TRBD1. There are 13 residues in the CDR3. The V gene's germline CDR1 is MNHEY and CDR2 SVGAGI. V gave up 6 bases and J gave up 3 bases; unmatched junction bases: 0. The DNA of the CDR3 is TGTGCCAGCAGGGACAGGGGTGGAAACACCATATATTTT. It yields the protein CASRDRGGNTIYF.

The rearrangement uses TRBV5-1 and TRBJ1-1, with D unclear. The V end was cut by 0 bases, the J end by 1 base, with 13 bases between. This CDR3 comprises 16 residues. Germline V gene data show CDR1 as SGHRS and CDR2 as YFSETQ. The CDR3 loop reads CASSLGSGVKNTEAFF. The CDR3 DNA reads TGCGCCAGCAGCTTGGGGTCAGGCGTAAAGAACACTGAAGCTTTCTTT.

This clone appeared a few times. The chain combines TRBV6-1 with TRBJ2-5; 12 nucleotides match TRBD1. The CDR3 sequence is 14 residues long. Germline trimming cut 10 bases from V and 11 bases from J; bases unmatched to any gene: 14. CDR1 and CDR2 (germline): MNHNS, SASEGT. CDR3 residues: CATSPGQGAGEQYF. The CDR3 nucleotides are TGTGCCACCTCTCCGGGACAGGGGGCCGGGGAGCAGTACTTC.